This TCR beta chain was identified in a study of shared clonotypes between healthy human individuals. Here immunoSEQ multiplex PCR was the method, and the copy in TCRdb shows in-frame clones only, minus some. The table has 740,000 or so clones, less than 80% seen once. The germline gives CDR1 MDHEN, CDR2 SYDVKM. The junction had 9 bases not matched to a gene; V was cut back by 5 bases and J by 5 bases. This CDR3 comprises 15 residues. As regards this clone: Its antigen is currently unknown.

General study points: Among the subsets, naive ones generally showed larger estimated richness than memory ones.

This clonotype originated in a woman aged 25-40 years in good health. The sample comprised memory CD4+ T cells sorted from blood. Subset defined: CD45RA-negative fraction. The rearrangement uses TRBV28 and TRBJ1-3; 7 nucleotides align to TRBD1. CDR3 DNA sequence: TGTGCCAGCAGTACCCCCGCGACAGGGAGAAACACCATATATTTT. Translated, it gives CASSTPATGRNTIYF.